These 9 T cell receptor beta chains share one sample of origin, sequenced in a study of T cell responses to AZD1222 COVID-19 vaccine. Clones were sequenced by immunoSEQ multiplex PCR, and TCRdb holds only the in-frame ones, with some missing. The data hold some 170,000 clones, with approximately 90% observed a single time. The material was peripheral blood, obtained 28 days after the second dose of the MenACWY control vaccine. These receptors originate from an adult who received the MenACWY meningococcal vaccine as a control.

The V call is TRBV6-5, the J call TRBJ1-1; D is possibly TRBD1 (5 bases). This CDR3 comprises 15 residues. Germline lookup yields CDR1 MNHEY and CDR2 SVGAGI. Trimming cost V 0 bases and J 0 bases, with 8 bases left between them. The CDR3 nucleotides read TGTGCCAGCAGTTACTCGCCAGGGCTGAACACTGAAGCTTTCTTT. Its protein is CASSYSPGLNTEAFF.

The CDR3 loop is CASSNSGRAADTQYF. The CDR3 bases are TGTGCCAGCAGCAATAGCGGGAGAGCGGCAGATACGCAGTATTTT. The chain links TRBV11-2 to TRBJ2-3, with 9 positions matching TRBD2. Germline V CDR1 and CDR2: SGHAT, FQNNGV. Germline trimming cut 5 bases from V and 4 bases from J; bases unmatched to any gene: 7. The CDR3 contains 15 residues. Combining the CDR3 with reference TRBV11-2 and TRBJ2-3 gives the whole variable domain EAGVAQSPRYKIIEKRQSVAFWCNPISGHATLYWYQQILGQGPKLLIQFQNNGVVDDSQLPKDRFSAERLKGVDSTLKIQPAKLEDSAVYLCASSNSGRAADTQYFGPGTRLTVL.

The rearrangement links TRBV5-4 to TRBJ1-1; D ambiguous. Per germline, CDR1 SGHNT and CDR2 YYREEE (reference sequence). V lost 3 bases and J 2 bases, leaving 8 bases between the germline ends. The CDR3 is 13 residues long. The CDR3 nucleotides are TGTGCCAGCAGCTGGGTCGAAAACACTGAAGCTTTCTTT. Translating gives CASSWVENTEAFF.

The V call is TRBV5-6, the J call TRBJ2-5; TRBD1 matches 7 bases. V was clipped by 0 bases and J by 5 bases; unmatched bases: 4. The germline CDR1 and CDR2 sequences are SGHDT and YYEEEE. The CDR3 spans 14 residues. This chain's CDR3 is CASSLAGRGETQYF. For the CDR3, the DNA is TGTGCCAGCAGCTTGGCGGGCAGGGGGGAGACCCAGTACTTC.

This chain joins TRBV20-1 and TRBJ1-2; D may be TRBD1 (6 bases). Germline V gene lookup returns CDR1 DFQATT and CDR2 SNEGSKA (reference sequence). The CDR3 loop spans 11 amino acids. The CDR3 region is CNTRVGGGYTF. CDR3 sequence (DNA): TGCAACACGAGAGTCGGGGGCGGCTACACCTTC.

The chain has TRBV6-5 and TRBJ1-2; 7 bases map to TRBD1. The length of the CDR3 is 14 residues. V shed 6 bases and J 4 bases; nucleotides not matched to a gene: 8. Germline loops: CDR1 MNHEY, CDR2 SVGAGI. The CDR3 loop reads CASSTGATVYGYTF. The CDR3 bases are TGTGCCAGCAGCACAGGGGCTACGGTCTATGGCTACACCTTC.

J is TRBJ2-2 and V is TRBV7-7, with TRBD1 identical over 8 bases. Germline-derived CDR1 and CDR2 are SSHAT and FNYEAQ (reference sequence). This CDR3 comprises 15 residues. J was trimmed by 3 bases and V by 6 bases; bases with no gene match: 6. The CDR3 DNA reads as TGTGCCAGCAGTCACAGGGGGTCTGACACCGGGGAGCTGTTTTTT. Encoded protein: CASSHRGSDTGELFF. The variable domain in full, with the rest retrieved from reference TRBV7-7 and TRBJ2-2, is GAGVSQSPRYKVTKRGQDVTLRCDPISSHATLYWYQQALGQGPEFLTYFNYEAQPDKSGLPSDRFSAERPEGSISTLTIQRTEQRDSAMYRCASSHRGSDTGELFFGEGSRLTVL.

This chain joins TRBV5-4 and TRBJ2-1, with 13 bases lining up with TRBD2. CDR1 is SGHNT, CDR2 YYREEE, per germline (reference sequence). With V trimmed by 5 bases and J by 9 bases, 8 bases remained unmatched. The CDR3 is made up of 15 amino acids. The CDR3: CASRSGLAGIGEQFF. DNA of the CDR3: TGTGCCAGCAGGTCGGGACTAGCGGGAATCGGTGAGCAGTTCTTC.

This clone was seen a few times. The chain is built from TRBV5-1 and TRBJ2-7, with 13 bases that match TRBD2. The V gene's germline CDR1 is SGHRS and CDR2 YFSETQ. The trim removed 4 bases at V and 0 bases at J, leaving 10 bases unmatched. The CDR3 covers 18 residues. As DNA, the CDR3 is TGCGCCAGCAGCCTTTGGACTAGCGGGAGTGTCAGCTCCTACGAGCAGTACTTC. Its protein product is CASSLWTSGSVSSYEQYF. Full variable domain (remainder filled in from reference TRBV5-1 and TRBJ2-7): KAGVTQTPRYLIKTRGQQVTLSCSPISGHRSVSWYQQTPGQGLQFLFEYFSETQRNKGNFPGRFSGRQFSNSRSEMNVSTLELGDSALYLCASSLWTSGSVSSYEQYFGPGTRLTVT.